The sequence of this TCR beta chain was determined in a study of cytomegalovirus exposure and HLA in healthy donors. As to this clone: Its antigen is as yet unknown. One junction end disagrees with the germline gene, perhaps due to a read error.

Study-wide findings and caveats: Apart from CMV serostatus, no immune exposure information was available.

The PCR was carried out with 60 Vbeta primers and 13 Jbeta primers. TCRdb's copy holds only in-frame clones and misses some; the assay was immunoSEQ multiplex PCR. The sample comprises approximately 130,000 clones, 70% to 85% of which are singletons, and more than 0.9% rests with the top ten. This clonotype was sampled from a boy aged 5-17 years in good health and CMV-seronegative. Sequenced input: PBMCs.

The CDR3 DNA follows: TGTGCCAGCAGTGGCCTATACGGGACTAGATCGCATTTT. It encodes CASSGLYGTRSHF. The chain has TRBV25-1 and TRBJ2-3; 8 nucleotides agree with TRBD2. Per germline, CDR1 MGHDK and CDR2 SYGVNS. This CDR3 comprises 13 residues.